This TCR beta chain was recovered during a study of control samples from healthy donors and cancer patients. V was clipped by 7 bases and J by 2 bases, with 11 bases between them. Looked up from germline, CDR1 is MDHEN and CDR2 is SYDVKM. There are 13 residues in the CDR3. Some clones are missing from TCRdb's copy, which holds only in-frame ones; the method was immunoSEQ multiplex PCR. The sample has 75,000 or so clones; approximately 90% are singletons. The chain has TRBV28 and TRBJ1-2; no definite D call. The specimen sequenced was PBMCs. The sequence was collected from a man in his 60s with colorectal cancer. The CDR3 here is CASTLDRNYGYTF. CDR3 nucleotide sequence: TGTGCCAGCACCCTCGACCGAAACTATGGCTACACCTTC.